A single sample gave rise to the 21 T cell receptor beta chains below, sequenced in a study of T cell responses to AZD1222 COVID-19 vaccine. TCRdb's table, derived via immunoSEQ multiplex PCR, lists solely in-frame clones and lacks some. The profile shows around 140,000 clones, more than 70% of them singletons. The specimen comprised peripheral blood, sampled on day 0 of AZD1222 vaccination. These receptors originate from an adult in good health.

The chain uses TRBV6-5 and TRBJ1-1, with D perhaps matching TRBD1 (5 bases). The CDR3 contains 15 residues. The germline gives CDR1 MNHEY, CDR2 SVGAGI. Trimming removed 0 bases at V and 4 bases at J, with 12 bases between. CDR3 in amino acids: CASSYSRGGSTEAFF. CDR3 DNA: TGTGCCAGCAGTTACTCCCGCGGGGGAAGCACTGAAGCTTTCTTT.

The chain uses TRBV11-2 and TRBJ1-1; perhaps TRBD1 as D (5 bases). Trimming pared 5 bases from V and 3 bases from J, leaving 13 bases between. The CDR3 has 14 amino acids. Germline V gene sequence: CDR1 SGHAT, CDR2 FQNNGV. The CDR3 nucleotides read TGTGCCAGCAGCCGGGCAGCAGGGTACACTGAAGCTTTCTTT. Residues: CASSRAAGYTEAFF.

Written as DNA, the CDR3 is TGTGCCAGCAGCCTGCACCTTATGCCCCAGCATTTT. Its protein is CASSLHLMPQHF. J is TRBJ1-5 and V is TRBV12-3 or TRBV12-4; no clear D. There are 12 residues in the CDR3. Trimming pared 6 bases from V and 9 bases from J, leaving 12 bases between.

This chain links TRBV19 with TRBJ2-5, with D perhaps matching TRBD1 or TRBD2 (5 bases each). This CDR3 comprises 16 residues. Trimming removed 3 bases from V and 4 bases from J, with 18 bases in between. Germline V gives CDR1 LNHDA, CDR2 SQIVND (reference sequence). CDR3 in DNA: TGTGCCAGTAGTATGAGAAGAGGGGCCGAGGGAGAGACCCAGTACTTC. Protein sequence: CASSMRRGAEGETQYF.

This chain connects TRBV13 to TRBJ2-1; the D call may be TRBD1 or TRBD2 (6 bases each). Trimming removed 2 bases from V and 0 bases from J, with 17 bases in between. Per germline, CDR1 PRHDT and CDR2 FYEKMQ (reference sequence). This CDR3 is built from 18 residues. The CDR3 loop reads CASSLRGVGGSSYNEQFF. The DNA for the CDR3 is TGTGCCAGCAGCTTAAGGGGGGTGGGGGGAAGCTCCTACAATGAGCAGTTCTTC.

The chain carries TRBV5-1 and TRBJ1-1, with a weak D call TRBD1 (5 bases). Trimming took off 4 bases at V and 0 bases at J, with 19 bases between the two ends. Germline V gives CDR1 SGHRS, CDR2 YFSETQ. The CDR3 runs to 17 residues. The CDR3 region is CASSPGQGKVMNTEAFF. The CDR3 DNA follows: TGCGCCAGCAGCCCAGGACAAGGGAAAGTCATGAACACTGAAGCTTTCTTT. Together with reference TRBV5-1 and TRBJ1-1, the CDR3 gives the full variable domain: KAGVTQTPRYLIKTRGQQVTLSCSPISGHRSVSWYQQTPGQGLQFLFEYFSETQRNKGNFPGRFSGRQFSNSRSEMNVSTLELGDSALYLCASSPGQGKVMNTEAFFGQGTRLTVV.

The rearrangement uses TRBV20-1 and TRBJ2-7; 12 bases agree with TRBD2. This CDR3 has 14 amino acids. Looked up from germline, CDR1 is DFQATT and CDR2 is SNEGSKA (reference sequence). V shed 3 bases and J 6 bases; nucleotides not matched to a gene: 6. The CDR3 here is CSASLTSGSSEQYF. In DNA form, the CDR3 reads TGCAGTGCTAGTTTGACTAGCGGGAGTAGCGAGCAGTACTTC.

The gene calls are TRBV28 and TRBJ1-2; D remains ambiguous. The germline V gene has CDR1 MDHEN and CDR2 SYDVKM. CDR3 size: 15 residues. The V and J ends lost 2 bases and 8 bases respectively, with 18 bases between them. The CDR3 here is CASSLPRRHLLGYTF. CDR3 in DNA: TGTGCCAGCAGTTTACCCCGCAGACACTTACTGGGCTACACCTTC.

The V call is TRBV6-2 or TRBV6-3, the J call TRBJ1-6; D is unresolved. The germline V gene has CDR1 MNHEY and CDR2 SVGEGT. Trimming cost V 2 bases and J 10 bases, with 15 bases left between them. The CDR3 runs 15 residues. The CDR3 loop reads CASSYNPGSTSPLHF. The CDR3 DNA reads TGTGCCAGCAGTTACAATCCGGGTTCGACATCACCCCTCCACTTT.

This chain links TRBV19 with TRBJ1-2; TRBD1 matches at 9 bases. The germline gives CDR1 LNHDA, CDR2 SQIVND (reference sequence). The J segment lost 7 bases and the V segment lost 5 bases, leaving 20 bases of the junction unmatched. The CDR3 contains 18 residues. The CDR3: CASSALEGQGLIWSGYTF. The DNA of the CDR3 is TGTGCCAGTAGTGCGCTAGAGGGACAGGGTTTAATTTGGAGTGGCTACACCTTC.

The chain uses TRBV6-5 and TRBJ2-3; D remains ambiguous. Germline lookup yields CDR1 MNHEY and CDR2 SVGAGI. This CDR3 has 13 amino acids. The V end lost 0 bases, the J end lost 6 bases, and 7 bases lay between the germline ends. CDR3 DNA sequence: TGTGCCAGCAGTTACTCATGGTTCGATACGCAGTATTTT. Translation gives CASSYSWFDTQYF.

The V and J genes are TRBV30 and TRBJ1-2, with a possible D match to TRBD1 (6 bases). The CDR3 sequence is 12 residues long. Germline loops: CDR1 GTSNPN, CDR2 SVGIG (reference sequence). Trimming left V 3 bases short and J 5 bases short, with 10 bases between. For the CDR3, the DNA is TGTGCCTGGAGCCAGGGGCCATATGGCTACACCTTC. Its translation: CAWSQGPYGYTF.

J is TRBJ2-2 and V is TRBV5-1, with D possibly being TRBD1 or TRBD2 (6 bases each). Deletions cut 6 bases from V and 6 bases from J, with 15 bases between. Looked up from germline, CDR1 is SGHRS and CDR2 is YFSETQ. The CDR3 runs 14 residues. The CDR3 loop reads CASTKGGFSGELFF. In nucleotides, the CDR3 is TGCGCCAGCACCAAGGGGGGTTTTTCCGGGGAGCTGTTTTTT.

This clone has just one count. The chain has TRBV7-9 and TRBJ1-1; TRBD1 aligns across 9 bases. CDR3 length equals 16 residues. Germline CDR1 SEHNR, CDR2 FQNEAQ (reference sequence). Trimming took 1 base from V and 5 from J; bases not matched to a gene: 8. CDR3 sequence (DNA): TGTGCCAGCAGCTTAGGGGACAGGGTGGGTGGTACTGAAGCTTTCTTT. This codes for CASSLGDRVGGTEAFF.

The CDR3 loop is CASSLSAGGSNQPQHF. In DNA, the CDR3 is TGTGCCAGCAGTTTATCGGCAGGGGGTAGCAATCAGCCCCAGCATTTT. V usage is TRBV27 and J usage is TRBJ1-5; 7 bases match TRBD1. The CDR3 has 16 amino acids. Germline CDR1 is MNHEY and CDR2 is SMNVEV (reference sequence). V trimming: 0 bases; J trimming: 0 bases; junction bases outside the gene matches: 2.

CDR3 residues: CASSLGQQETQYF. CDR3 DNA: TGTGCCAGCAGCTTGGGCCAGCAAGAGACCCAGTACTTC. V is TRBV5-4 and J is TRBJ2-5; no reliable D call. This CDR3 is 13 amino acids long. Germline CDR1 SGHNT, CDR2 YYREEE (reference sequence). V lost 0 bases, J lost 2 bases, and 5 bases lay in between.

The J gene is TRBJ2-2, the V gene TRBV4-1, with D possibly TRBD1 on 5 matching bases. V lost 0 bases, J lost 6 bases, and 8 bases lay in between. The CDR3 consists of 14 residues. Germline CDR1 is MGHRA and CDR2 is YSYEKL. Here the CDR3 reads CASSQERGPGELFF. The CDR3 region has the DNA TGCGCCAGCAGCCAAGAAAGGGGCCCCGGGGAGCTGTTTTTT.

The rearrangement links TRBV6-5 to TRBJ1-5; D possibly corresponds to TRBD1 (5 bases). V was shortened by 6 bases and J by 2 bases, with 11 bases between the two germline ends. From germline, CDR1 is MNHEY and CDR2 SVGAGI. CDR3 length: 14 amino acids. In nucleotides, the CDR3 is TGTGCCAGCAGGACGACAGTCGGCAATCAGCCCCAGCATTTT. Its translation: CASRTTVGNQPQHF.

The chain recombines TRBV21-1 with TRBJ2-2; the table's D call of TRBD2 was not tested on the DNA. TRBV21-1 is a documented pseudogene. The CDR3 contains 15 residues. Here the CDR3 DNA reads TGTGCCAGCAGGAAAGACGAGGTACGGACCGGGGAGCTGTTTTTT. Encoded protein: CASRKDEVRTGELFF.

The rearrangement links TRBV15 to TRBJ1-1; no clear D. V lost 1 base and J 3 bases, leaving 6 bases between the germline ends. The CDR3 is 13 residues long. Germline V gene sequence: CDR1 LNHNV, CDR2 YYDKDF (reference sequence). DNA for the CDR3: TGTGCCACCAGCAGAGGCAGGTACACTGAAGCTTTCTTT. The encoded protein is CATSRGRYTEAFF. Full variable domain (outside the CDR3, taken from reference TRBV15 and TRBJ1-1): DAMVIQNPRYQVTQFGKPVTLSCSQTLNHNVMYWYQQKSSQAPKLLFHYYDKDFNNEADTPDNFQSRRPNTSFCFLDIRSPGLGDTAMYLCATSRGRYTEAFFGQGTRLTVV.

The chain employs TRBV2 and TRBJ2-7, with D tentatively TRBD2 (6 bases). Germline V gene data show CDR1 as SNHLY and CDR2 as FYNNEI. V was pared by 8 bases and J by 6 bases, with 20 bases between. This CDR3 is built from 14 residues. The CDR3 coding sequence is TGTGCCAGCTTCCTCTCGCTAGCGATAACCGAGCAGTACTTC. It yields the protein CASFLSLAITEQYF.